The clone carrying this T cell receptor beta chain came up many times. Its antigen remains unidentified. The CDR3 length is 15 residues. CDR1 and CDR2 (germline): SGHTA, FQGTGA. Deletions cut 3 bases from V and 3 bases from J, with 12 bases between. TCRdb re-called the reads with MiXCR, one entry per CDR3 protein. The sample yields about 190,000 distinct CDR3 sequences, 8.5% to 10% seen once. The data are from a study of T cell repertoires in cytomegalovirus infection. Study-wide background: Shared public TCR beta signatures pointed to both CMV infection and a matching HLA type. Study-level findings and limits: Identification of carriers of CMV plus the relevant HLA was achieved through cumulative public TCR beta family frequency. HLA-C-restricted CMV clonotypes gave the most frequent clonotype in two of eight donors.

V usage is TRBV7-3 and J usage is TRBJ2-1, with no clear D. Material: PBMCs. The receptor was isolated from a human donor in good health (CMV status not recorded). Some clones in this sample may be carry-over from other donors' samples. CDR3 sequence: CASSFVWADYNEQFF. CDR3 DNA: TGTGCCAGCAGCTTTGTATGGGCAGACTACAATGAGCAGTTCTTC.